This is a list of T cell receptor beta chains from one sample in a study of CD8+ T cells in alopecia areata. The assay was immunoSEQ multiplex PCR, and TCRdb's table has in-frame clones only and misses some. The table records 100,000 to 130,000 clones, about four fifths of them present only once. The material was CD8+ T cells sorted from blood, obtained at week 24, from a patient treated with tofacitinib. The origin of the receptors is a human donor with alopecia areata. CDR3s include the opening cysteine and the closing phenylalanine or tryptophan. The D gene is left open where the match is weak. Not every row has a clone size; where given, it reads once, few, many or a size class.

TRBV10-3	NA	once	TRBJ1-5	CAISGAGDLGNQPQHF	TGTGCCATCAGTGGGGCAGGGGATTTGGGCAATCAGCCCCAGCATTTT
TRBV4-1	NA	NA	TRBJ1-2	CASSPSGGNYGYTF	TGCGCCAGCAGCCCTTCCGGAGGGAACTATGGCTACACCTTC
TRBV7-6	TRBD2	NA	TRBJ2-5	CASSRRTSGGMYQETQYF	TGTGCCAGCAGCCGGAGGACTAGCGGGGGGATGTACCAAGAGACCCAGTACTTC
TRBV29-1	TRBD1	NA	TRBJ2-2	CSVATGAGELFF	TGCAGCGTTGCCACAGGGGCCGGGGAGCTGTTTTTT
TRBV7-9	NA	NA	TRBJ2-7	CASSTDMSSYEQYF	TGTGCCAGCAGTACGGACATGAGCTCCTACGAGCAGTACTTC
TRBV29-1	NA	NA	TRBJ2-7	CSVGGLGDEQYF	TGCAGCGTTGGCGGTCTCGGCGACGAGCAGTACTTC
TRBV6-6	NA	few	TRBJ2-7	CASSARTWDGRYEQYF	TGTGCCAGCAGTGCCCGAACTTGGGACGGTCGCTACGAGCAGTACTTC
TRBV11-2	NA	NA	TRBJ2-3	CASSLDPVGPTDTQYF	TGTGCCAGCAGCTTAGATCCTGTGGGCCCCACAGATACGCAGTATTTT
TRBV7-8	NA	NA	TRBJ2-3	CASSLAVGIMWDTQYF	TGTGCCAGCAGCTTAGCTGTGGGCATCATGTGGGATACGCAGTATTTT
TRBV7-9	NA	few	TRBJ1-1	CATRQANTEAFF	TGTGCCACCCGACAGGCGAACACTGAAGCTTTCTTT
TRBV7-9	NA	NA	TRBJ1-5	CASSLVSGPQHF	TGTGCCAGCAGCTTGGTTTCAGGGCCCCAGCATTTT
TRBV30	TRBD2	NA	TRBJ2-7	CAWSEGLAGDEQYF	TGTGCCTGGAGTGAAGGACTAGCGGGGGACGAGCAGTACTTC
TRBV27	NA	NA	TRBJ1-5	CASSLLQGHQPQHF	TGTGCCAGCAGTTTATTACAGGGTCATCAGCCCCAGCATTTT